This paragraph covers one T cell receptor (beta chain) sequence. This sample was included in a study of OX40 agonist ivuxolimab in advanced cancers. Measured with immunoSEQ multiplex PCR; TCRdb has only the in-frame clones, and not every one. The repertoire consists of about 75,000 clones, with 85% occurring once and the leading ten covering roughly 15%. The CDR3 spans 17 residues. The germline V and J ends were trimmed by 4 bases and 2 bases, with 21 bases remaining between them. In germline, CDR1 is MGHRA, CDR2 YSYEKL. The rearrangement links TRBV4-1 to TRBJ2-7; a weak D match, TRBD1 (7 bases). The sequence derives from an adult with an advanced solid tumor such as melanoma, head and neck, liver or kidney cancer. This material consisted of CD4+ or CD8+ T cells sorted from blood, taken in a trial of the OX40 agonist ivuxolimab. CDR3 amino acids: CASSPSPLTGRTYEQYF. DNA for the CDR3: TGCGCCAGCAGCCCTTCCCCCTTGACAGGGAGGACCTACGAGCAGTACTTC.